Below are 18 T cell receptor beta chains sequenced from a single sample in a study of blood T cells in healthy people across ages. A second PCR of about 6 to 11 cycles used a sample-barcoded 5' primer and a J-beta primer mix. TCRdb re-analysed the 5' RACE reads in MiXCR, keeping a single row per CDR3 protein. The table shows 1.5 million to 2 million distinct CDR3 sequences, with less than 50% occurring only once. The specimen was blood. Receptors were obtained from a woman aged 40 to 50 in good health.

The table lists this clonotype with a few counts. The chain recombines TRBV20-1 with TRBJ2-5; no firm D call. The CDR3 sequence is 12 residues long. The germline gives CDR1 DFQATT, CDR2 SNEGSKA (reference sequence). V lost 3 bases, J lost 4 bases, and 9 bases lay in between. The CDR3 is CSARTTAETQYF. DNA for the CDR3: TGCAGTGCTAGGACAACGGCAGAGACCCAGTACTTC.

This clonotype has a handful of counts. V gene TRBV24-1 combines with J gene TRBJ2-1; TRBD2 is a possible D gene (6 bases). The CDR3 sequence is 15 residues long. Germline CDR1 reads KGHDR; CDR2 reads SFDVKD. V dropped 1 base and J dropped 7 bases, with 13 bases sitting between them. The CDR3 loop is CATSDFTSPFNEQFF. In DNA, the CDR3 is TGTGCCACCAGTGATTTTACTAGCCCCTTTAATGAGCAGTTCTTC.

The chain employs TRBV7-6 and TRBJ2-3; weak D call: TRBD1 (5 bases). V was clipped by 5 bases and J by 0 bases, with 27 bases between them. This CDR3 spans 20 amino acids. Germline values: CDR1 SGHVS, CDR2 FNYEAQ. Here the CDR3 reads CASSPRTNGLRIVSTDTQYF. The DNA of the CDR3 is TGTGCCAGCAGCCCTCGGACAAACGGGTTGCGCATTGTTAGCACAGATACGCAGTATTTT. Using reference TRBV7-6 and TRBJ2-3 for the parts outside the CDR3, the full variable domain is GAGVSQSPRYKVTKRGQDVALRCDPISGHVSLYWYRQALGQGPEFLTYFNYEAQQDKSGLPNDRFSAERPEGSISTLTIQRTEQRDSAMYRCASSPRTNGLRIVSTDTQYFGPGTRLTVL.

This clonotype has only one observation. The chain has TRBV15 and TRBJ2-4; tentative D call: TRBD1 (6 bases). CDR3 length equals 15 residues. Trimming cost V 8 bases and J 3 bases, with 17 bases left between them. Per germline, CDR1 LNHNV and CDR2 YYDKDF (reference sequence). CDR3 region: CATSRDNTYKNIQYF. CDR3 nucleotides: TGTGCCACCTCCCGGGACAATACCTACAAAAACATTCAGTACTTC.

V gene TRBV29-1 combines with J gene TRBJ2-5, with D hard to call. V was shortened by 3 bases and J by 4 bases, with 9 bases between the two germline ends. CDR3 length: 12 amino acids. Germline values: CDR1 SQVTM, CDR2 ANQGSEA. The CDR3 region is CSVERSSETQYF. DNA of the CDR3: TGCAGCGTTGAGAGGTCGTCAGAGACCCAGTACTTC.

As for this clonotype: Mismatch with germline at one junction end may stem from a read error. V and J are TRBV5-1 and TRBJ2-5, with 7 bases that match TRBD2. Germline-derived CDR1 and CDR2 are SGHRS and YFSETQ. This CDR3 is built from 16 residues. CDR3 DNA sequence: TGCGCCAGCACCTTGGCGGCTAGCGGCCACCAAGAGACCCAGTACTTC. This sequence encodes CASTLAASGHQETQYF.

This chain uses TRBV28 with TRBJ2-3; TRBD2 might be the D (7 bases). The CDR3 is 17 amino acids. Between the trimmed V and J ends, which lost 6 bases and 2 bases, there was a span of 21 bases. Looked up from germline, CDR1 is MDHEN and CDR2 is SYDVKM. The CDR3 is CASSVSGGRSYTDTQYF. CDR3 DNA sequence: TGTGCCAGCAGCGTATCGGGGGGCCGTTCCTACACAGATACGCAGTATTTT.

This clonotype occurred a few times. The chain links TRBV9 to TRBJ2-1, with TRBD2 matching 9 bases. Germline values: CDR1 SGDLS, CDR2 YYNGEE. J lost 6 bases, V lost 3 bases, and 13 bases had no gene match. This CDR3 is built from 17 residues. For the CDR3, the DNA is TGTGCCAGCAGCGACTCCCGGGGGGCGGGGGGGCCCAATGAGCAGTTCTTC. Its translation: CASSDSRGAGGPNEQFF.

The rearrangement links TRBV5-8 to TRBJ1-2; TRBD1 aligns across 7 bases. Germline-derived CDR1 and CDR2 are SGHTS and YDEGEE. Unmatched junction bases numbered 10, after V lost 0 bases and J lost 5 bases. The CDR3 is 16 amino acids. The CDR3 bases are TGTGCCAGCAGCTTGGTCACAGGGGCCTCCTCGTATGGCTACACCTTC. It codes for CASSLVTGASSYGYTF.

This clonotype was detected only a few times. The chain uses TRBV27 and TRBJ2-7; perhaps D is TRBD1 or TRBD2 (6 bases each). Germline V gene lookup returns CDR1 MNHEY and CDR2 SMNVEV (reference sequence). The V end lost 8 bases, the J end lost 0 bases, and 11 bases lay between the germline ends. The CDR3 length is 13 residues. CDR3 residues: CASARGVSYEQYF. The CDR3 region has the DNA TGTGCCAGCGCGAGGGGGGTCTCCTACGAGCAGTACTTC.

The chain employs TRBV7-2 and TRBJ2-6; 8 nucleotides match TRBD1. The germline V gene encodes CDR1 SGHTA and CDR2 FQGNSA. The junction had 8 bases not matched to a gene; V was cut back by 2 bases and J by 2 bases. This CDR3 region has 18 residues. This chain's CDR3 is CASSLLGQGAPGANVLTF. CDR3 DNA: TGTGCCAGCAGCTTACTAGGTCAGGGGGCGCCTGGGGCCAACGTCCTGACTTTC.

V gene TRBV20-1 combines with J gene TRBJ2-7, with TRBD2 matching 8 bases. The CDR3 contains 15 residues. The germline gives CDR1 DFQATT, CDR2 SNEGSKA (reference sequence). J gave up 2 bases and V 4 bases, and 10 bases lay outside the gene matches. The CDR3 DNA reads TGCAGTGCTACGGGGGGGCGGGTCATCCCCTACGAGCAGTACTTC. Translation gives CSATGGRVIPYEQYF.

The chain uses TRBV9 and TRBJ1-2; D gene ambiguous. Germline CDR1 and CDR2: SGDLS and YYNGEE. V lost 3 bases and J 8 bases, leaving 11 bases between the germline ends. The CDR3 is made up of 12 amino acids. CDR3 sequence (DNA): TGTGCCAGCAGCGGCCCTTTGTGCGGCTACACCTTC. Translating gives CASSGPLCGYTF.

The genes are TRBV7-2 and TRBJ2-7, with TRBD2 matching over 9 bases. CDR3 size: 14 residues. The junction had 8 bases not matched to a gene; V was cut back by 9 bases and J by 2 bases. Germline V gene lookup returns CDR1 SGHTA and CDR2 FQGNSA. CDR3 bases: TGTGCCAGTGGAACGACTAGCGGCCCCTACGAGCAGTACTTC. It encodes CASGTTSGPYEQYF.

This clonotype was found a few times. This CDR3 reads CASSLLVGRQYF. The CDR3 DNA reads as TGTGCCAGCAGTTTACTAGTGGGGAGACAGTATTTT. The J gene is TRBJ2-3, the V gene TRBV28, with D perhaps TRBD2 (5 bases). Germline CDR1 MDHEN, CDR2 SYDVKM. Trimming took 2 bases from V and 12 from J, leaving 12 bases between them. This CDR3 contains 12 residues.

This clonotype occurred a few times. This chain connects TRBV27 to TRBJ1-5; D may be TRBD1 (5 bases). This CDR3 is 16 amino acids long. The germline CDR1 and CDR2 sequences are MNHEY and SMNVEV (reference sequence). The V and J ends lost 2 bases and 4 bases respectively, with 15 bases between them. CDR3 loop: CASSLSREGENQPQHF. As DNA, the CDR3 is TGTGCCAGCAGTTTAAGCAGGGAAGGTGAGAATCAGCCCCAGCATTTT.

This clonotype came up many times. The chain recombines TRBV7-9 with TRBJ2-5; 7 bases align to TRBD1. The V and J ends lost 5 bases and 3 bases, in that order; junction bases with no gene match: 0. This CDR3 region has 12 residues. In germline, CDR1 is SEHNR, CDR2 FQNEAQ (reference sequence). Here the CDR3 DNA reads TGTGCCAGCAGCGACAGGGAAGAGACCCAGTACTTC. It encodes CASSDREETQYF.

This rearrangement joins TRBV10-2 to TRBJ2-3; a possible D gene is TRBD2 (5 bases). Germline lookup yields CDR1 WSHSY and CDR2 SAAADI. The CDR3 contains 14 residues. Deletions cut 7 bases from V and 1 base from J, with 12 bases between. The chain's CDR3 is CASIALAGTDTQYF. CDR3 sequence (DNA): TGCGCCAGCATTGCCCTAGCTGGCACAGATACGCAGTATTTT.